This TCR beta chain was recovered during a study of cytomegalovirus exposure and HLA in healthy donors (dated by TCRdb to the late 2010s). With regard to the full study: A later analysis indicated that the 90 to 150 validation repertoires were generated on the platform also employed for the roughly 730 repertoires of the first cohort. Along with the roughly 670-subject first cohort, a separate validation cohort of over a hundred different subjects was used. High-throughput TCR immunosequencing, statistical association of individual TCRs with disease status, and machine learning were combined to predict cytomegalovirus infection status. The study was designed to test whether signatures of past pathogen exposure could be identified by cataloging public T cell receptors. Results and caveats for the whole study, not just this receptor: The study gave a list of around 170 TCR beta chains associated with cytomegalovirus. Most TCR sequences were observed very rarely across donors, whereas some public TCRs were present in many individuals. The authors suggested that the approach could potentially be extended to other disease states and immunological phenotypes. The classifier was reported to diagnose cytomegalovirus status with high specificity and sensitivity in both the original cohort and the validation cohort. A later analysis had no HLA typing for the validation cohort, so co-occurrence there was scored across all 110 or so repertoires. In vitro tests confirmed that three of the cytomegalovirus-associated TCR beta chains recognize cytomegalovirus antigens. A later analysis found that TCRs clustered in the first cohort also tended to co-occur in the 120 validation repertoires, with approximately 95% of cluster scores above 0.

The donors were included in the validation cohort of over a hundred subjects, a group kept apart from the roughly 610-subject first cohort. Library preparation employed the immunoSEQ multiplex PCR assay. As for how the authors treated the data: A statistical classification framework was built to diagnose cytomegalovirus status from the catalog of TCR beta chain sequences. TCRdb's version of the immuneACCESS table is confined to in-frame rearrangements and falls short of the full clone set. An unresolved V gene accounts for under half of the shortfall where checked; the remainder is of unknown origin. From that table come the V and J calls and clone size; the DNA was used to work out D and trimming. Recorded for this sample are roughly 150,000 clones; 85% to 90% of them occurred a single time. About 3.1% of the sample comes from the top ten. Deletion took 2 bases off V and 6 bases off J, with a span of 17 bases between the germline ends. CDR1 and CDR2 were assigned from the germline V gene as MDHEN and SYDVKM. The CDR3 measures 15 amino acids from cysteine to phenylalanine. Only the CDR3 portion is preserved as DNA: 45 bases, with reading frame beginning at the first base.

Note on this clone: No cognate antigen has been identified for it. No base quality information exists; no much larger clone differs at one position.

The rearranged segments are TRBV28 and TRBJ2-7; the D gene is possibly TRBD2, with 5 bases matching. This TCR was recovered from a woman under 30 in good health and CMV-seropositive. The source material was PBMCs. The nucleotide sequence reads TGTGCCAGCAGTTTAGATCAACTAGACACGTCCGAGCAGTACTTC. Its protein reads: CASSLDQLDTSEQYF.